The rows below give T cell receptor beta chains drawn from one sample of a study of Ad26.COV2.S vaccination and SARS-CoV-2 variants. Some clones are missing from TCRdb's copy, which holds only in-frame ones; the method was immunoSEQ multiplex PCR. The data contain around 170,000 clones, around 90% of them singletons. Here the sequenced sample was peripheral blood, taken after recovery from COVID-19. These TCRs come from a human donor who had recovered from COVID-19. The CDR3 runs from the conserved cysteine through the conserved F or W. The D gene is left open where the match is weak. Clone size appears in some rows only: once, few, many, or a class for an expanded clone.

clone_size,v_call,d_call,j_call,cdr3_length,cdr3_aa,cdr3_nt
NA,TRBV10-3,NA,TRBJ1-4,14,CAISESGEGEKLFF,TGTGCCATCAGTGAGTCAGGGGAGGGTGAAAAACTGTTTTTT
NA,TRBV12-3/TRBV12-4,NA,TRBJ1-2,13,CACRGQPNYGYTF,TGTGCCTGTCGGGGGCAACCTAACTATGGCTACACCTTC
few,TRBV10-1,NA,TRBJ1-1,14,CASSSSGSGTEAFF,TGCGCCAGCTCGTCGAGCGGATCTGGCACTGAAGCTTTCTTT
NA,TRBV6-5,TRBD1,TRBJ1-2,15,CASSYVNRGGKGYTF,TGTGCCAGCAGTTACGTGAACAGGGGGGGGAAAGGCTACACCTTC
NA,TRBV18,TRBD2,TRBJ2-3,12,CASSPGLYTQYF,TGTGCCAGCTCACCGGGACTATACACGCAGTATTTT
once,TRBV11-3,TRBD2,TRBJ2-1,15,CASSRLGGDYNEQFF,TGTGCCAGCAGCCGCTTGGGGGGGGACTACAATGAGCAGTTCTTC
NA,TRBV7-2,NA,TRBJ2-2,16,CASSFAAGGGTGELFF,TGTGCCAGCAGCTTTGCGGCAGGGGGGGGCACCGGGGAGCTGTTTTTT
NA,TRBV28,NA,TRBJ1-2,15,CASSRRRGVNYGYTF,TGTGCCAGCAGTCGCAGAAGAGGGGTGAACTATGGCTACACCTTC
NA,TRBV7-2,TRBD2,TRBJ2-3,15,CASSSTSGGADTQYF,TGTGCCAGCAGCTCGACTAGCGGGGGGGCCGATACGCAGTATTTT
NA,TRBV7-8,TRBD2,TRBJ2-1,14,CASTPQRGYNEQFF,TGTGCCAGCACCCCACAGCGGGGCTACAATGAGCAGTTCTTC
NA,TRBV5-1,NA,TRBJ2-1,18,CASSASPGASPSYNEQFF,TGCGCCAGCAGCGCGAGCCCGGGGGCGTCTCCCTCCTACAATGAGCAGTTCTTC
NA,TRBV3-1/TRBV3-2,TRBD2,TRBJ2-2,16,CASSPSSGGMTGELFF,TGTGCCAGCAGCCCATCTAGCGGGGGTATGACCGGGGAGCTGTTTTTT
NA,TRBV11-2,NA,TRBJ1-4,15,CASSPDSGWGEKLFF,TGTGCCAGCAGCCCGGATTCAGGGTGGGGTGAAAAACTGTTTTTT
NA,TRBV5-1,NA,TRBJ1-4,15,CASSPDSATNEKLFF,TGCGCCAGCAGCCCCGACAGCGCAACTAATGAAAAACTGTTTTTT
NA,TRBV7-9,NA,TRBJ1-6,13,CASSHGANSPLHF,TGTGCCAGCAGCCACGGGGCAAATTCACCCCTCCACTTT
NA,TRBV7-2,TRBD1,TRBJ1-2,14,CASRNQGAGDGYTF,TGTGCCAGCAGAAATCAGGGGGCTGGTGATGGCTACACCTTC
NA,TRBV5-1,TRBD1,TRBJ2-2,16,CASSPGDRGLTGELFF,TGCGCCAGCAGCCCCGGGGACAGGGGGTTGACCGGGGAGCTGTTTTTT
NA,TRBV5-1,NA,TRBJ2-3,17,CASSLGSGGGASDTQYF,TGCGCCAGCAGCTTGGGAAGTGGTGGGGGGGCATCAGATACGCAGTATTTT
NA,TRBV3-1/TRBV3-2,TRBD1,TRBJ2-1,15,CASSPGTGGVDEQFF,TGTGCCAGCAGCCCCGGGACAGGGGGTGTCGATGAGCAGTTCTTC
NA,TRBV5-1,NA,TRBJ1-2,17,CASSEIPPESAAYGYTF,TGCGCCAGCAGCGAGATCCCCCCAGAGTCGGCTGCCTATGGCTACACCTTC
NA,TRBV24-1,NA,TRBJ2-5,14,CATSDPRWQETQYF,TGTGCCACCAGTGACCCGAGGTGGCAAGAGACCCAGTACTTC
NA,TRBV6-6,NA,TRBJ2-3,11,CASSRTDTQYF,TGTGCCAGCAGTAGAACAGATACGCAGTATTTT
NA,TRBV20-1,NA,TRBJ1-5,11,CSASNDQPQHF,TGCAGTGCTTCAAACGATCAGCCCCAGCATTTT
NA,TRBV6-5,NA,TRBJ1-1,16,CASSSSLLDSIAEAFF,TGTGCCAGCAGTTCCTCACTTCTAGACAGTATCGCTGAAGCTTTCTTT
NA,TRBV6-2/TRBV6-3,NA,TRBJ2-5,15,CASSYLEARGETQYF,TGTGCCAGCAGTTACCTGGAAGCCCGAGGAGAGACCCAGTACTTC
once,TRBV6-5,TRBD2,TRBJ2-7,15,CASSSSGTSGYEQYF,TGTGCCAGCAGCAGCTCCGGGACTAGTGGATACGAGCAGTACTTC
NA,TRBV7-3,TRBD1,TRBJ1-1,13,CASSPGGWTEAFF,TGTGCCAGCAGCCCAGGGGGCTGGACTGAAGCTTTCTTT
NA,TRBV13,TRBD1,TRBJ1-1,14,CASSIRTGPAEAFF,TGTGCCAGCAGCATACGGACAGGGCCCGCTGAAGCTTTCTTT